This T cell receptor (beta chain) was documented in a study of human T cells and chemical hapten exposure. Study-level findings and limits: Given that the donors had alopecia, their immune response may differ from that seen in healthy people.

The study used a library that attached unique molecular identifiers to individual cDNA molecules. In the original analysis: Samples held a median of 95,638 TCRs, range 23,224–690,600. TCRdb processed the RACE reads anew with MiXCR; each CDR3 protein has one entry. TCRdb, not the original authors, processed these V and J calls. The data show 300,000 to 400,000 distinct CDR3 sequences, approximately 6.3% seen once. Time point indicated: patch test 1, 2 weeks after DPC sensitization. Treatment denoted: therapeutic diphenylcyclopropenone sensitization with weekly scalp DPC. The study enrolled 18 to 70-year-old alopecia patients suitable for DPC. This clonotype was seen a few times. Its specificity is unknown. The V gene lost 5 bases and the J gene lost 5 bases, with 23 bases spanning the gap. The CDR3 has 17 amino acids. Germline lookup yields CDR1 SGHAT and CDR2 FQDESV (reference sequence).

The sequence came from a young woman with alopecia areata. Some clones in this sample may be carry-over from other donors' samples. The chain combines TRBV11-1 with TRBJ2-3; no reliable D call. Sequenced material: whole blood, taken in connection with sensitization to the hapten diphenylcyclopropenone (DPC). CDR3 sequence (DNA): TGTGCCAGCAGCCAACCACCCGACGGGCTCACCCAAGATACGCAGTATTTT. Encoded protein: CASSQPPDGLTQDTQYF.